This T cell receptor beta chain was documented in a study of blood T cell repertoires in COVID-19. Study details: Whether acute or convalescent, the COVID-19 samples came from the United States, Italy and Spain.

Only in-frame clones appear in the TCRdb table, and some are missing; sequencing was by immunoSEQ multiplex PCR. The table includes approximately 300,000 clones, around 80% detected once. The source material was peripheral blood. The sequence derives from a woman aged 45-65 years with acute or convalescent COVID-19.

The CDR3 reads CASSFSGGVADTQYF. CDR3 coding DNA: TGTGCCAGCAGCTTTAGCGGGGGGGTCGCAGATACGCAGTATTTT. The chain employs TRBV13 and TRBJ2-3; TRBD2 matches 11 bases. CDR1 and CDR2 (germline): PRHDT, FYEKMQ (reference sequence). This CDR3 has 15 residues. The V and J ends lost 3 bases and 4 bases, in that order; junction bases with no gene match: 3.